This entry features one T cell receptor (beta chain) sequence. Germline values: CDR1 GTSNPN, CDR2 SVGIG (reference sequence). This CDR3 has 14 residues. V lost 2 bases to trimming and J lost 1 base, with 11 bases between them. Via MiXCR, TCRdb re-called the RT-PCR reads, giving one row per CDR3 protein. Seen here are 410,000 or so distinct CDR3 sequences, more than 15% observed once, and the top ten hold less than 9.5%. The entry originates in a study of patients and donors after allogeneic stem cell transplantation. The chain uses TRBV30 and TRBJ1-1; possibly TRBD1 for D (6 bases). This sequence originates from a human donor who was either an allogeneic HSCT recipient or a stem cell or donor lymphocyte infusion donor (not recorded which). It is not recorded whose cells these are; they may come from a transplant donor. The sample taken for sequencing was blood, either unsorted or a sorted T cell fraction (not recorded which). This CDR3 is CAWSKGDKNTEAFF. Written as DNA, the CDR3 is TGTGCCTGGAGTAAGGGGGACAAGAACACTGAAGCTTTCTTT.